The next 20 T cell receptor beta chains were all read from a single sample in a study of memory CD4+ T cells and cytomegalovirus serostatus. The protocol was immunoSEQ multiplex PCR, while the TCRdb copy is restricted to in-frame clones and leaves out a portion. This sample has 50,000 to 65,000 clones, with 60% to 75% found just once. The sort gate was single viable CD3+CD4+CD8-CD45RO+ cells for memory CD4+ T cells. Sequencing input: memory CD4+ T cells from blood. These receptors all stem from an adult in good health and CMV-seropositive.

The chain has TRBV29-1 and TRBJ2-1; TRBD2 matches 14 bases. With 3 bases clipped from V and 10 bases from J, the junction kept 8 bases outside the gene matches. CDR3 length: 15 amino acids. Germline V lookup: CDR1 SQVTM, CDR2 ANQGSEA. CDR3 DNA sequence: TGCAGCGTTGAGAAGGGACTAGCGGGAGCGGGGGAGCAGTTCTTC. Residues: CSVEKGLAGAGEQFF.

This clone was observed once. The rearrangement uses TRBV18 and TRBJ1-1, with 8 bases identical to TRBD1. The CDR3 extends over 13 amino acids. Germline V gives CDR1 KGHSH, CDR2 LQKENI. Losses at the gene ends were 6 bases for V and 5 bases for J; bases not matched to a gene: 5. CDR3 loop: CASSQQGGTEAFF. CDR3 coding DNA: TGTGCCAGCTCCCAACAGGGGGGGACTGAAGCTTTCTTT.

V usage is TRBV28 and J usage is TRBJ2-5; 8 nucleotides agree with TRBD1. This CDR3 has 15 amino acids. Germline assignment: CDR1 MDHEN and CDR2 SYDVKM. Trimming cost V 6 bases and J 2 bases; bases outside gene matches: 8. The CDR3 sequence: CASRDLQGAQETQYF. The CDR3 nucleotides are TGTGCCAGCAGGGACCTTCAGGGGGCTCAAGAGACCCAGTACTTC.

The chain carries TRBV14 and TRBJ1-2; weak D call: TRBD1 (6 bases). V lost 1 base and J lost 6, with 12 bases in between. The CDR3 loop spans 14 amino acids. The germline V gene encodes CDR1 SGHDN and CDR2 FVKESK. CDR3 nucleotides: TGTGCCAGCAGCCAAGCGGGGCAGGGGCATGGCTACACCTTC. This codes for CASSQAGQGHGYTF. The variable domain in full, completed from reference TRBV14 and TRBJ1-2, reads EAGVTQFPSHSVIEKGQTVTLRCDPISGHDNLYWYRRVMGKEIKFLLHFVKESKQDESGMPNNRFLAERTGGTYSTLKVQPAELEDSGVYFCASSQAGQGHGYTFGSGTRLTVV.

This clone has a single count. The chain is built from TRBV5-5 and TRBJ1-4; D is uncertain. The V end was cut by 1 base, the J end by 2 bases, with 9 bases between. This CDR3 has 15 amino acids. Germline V gene data show CDR1 as SGHKS and CDR2 as YYEKEE (reference sequence). In nucleotides, the CDR3 is TGTGCCAGCAGCTTGCAACCCTATACTAATGAAAAACTGTTTTTT. It yields the protein CASSLQPYTNEKLFF.

The chain employs TRBV6-6 and TRBJ2-3; D possibly corresponds to TRBD1 (7 bases). Germline V gene lookup returns CDR1 MNHNY and CDR2 SVGAGI (reference sequence). The V end lost 5 bases, the J end lost 2 bases, and 14 bases lay between the germline ends. CDR3 length: 15 residues. In nucleotides, the CDR3 is TGTGCCAGCAGTAGGGGGCGGGGCATCACAGATACGCAGTATTTT. It translates to CASSRGRGITDTQYF.

V and J are TRBV6-5 and TRBJ1-2; D is unclear. Germline CDR1 and CDR2: MNHEY and SVGAGI. V was pared by 4 bases and J by 4 bases, with 10 bases between. The CDR3 covers 13 residues. This chain's CDR3 is CASSSRLPYGYTF. The CDR3 region has the DNA TGTGCCAGCAGTTCGAGGTTACCCTATGGCTACACCTTC.

The chain couples TRBV15 to TRBJ2-1; the D gene could be TRBD1 or TRBD2 (6 bases each). Germline-derived CDR1 and CDR2 are LNHNV and YYDKDF (reference sequence). The CDR3 spans 14 residues. V was pared by 0 bases and J by 8 bases, with 11 bases between. The CDR3 spells CATSREGGNDEQFF. The CDR3 DNA reads as TGTGCCACCAGCAGAGAGGGGGGCAATGATGAGCAGTTCTTC.

This clone was seen a single time. The J gene is TRBJ2-3, the V gene TRBV11-2; D ambiguous. The germline CDR1 and CDR2 sequences are SGHAT and FQNNGV. The CDR3 covers 12 residues. Trimming pared 7 bases from V and 6 bases from J, leaving 11 bases between. The CDR3 DNA is TGTGCCAGCACTACCTACTCTGATACGCAGTATTTT. It codes for CASTTYSDTQYF. The full variable domain, in which reference TRBV11-2 and TRBJ2-3 provide the parts outside the CDR3, is EAGVAQSPRYKIIEKRQSVAFWCNPISGHATLYWYQQILGQGPKLLIQFQNNGVVDDSQLPKDRFSAERLKGVDSTLKIQPAKLEDSAVYLCASTTYSDTQYFGPGTRLTVL.

V and J are TRBV10-2 and TRBJ1-5; 10 positions match TRBD1. V lost 3 bases, J lost 7 bases, and 6 bases stayed unmatched. Germline lookup yields CDR1 WSHSY and CDR2 SAAADI. CDR3 length: 15 amino acids. CDR3 bases: TGCGCCAGCAGTGACCCGACAGGGGGCGGACAGCCCCAGCATTTT. Its translation is CASSDPTGGGQPQHF.

As to this clone: The same CDR3 can be traced to other DNA sequences in this sample. The V and J genes are TRBV11-3 and TRBJ1-2, with a possible D match to TRBD1 (5 bases). The length of the CDR3 is 13 residues. The V end lost 8 bases, the J end lost 2 bases, and 12 bases lay between the germline ends. CDR1 and CDR2 (germline): SGHNT, YENEEA. CDR3 bases: TGTGCCAGCTCCTTCGGGGGGAACTATGGCTACACCTTC. It yields the protein CASSFGGNYGYTF.

This clone was recorded a few times. The chain has TRBV6-5 and TRBJ1-1; D perhaps matches TRBD1 (5 bases). The germline CDR1 and CDR2 sequences are MNHEY and SVGAGI. Between the trimmed V and J ends, which lost 6 bases and 0 bases, there was a span of 11 bases. This CDR3 is built from 14 residues. CDR3 nucleotide sequence: TGTGCCAGCAGGACGGACACAGTGAACACTGAAGCTTTCTTT. Its translation is CASRTDTVNTEAFF.

This chain links TRBV15 with TRBJ2-1; D is unclear. Trimming pared 0 bases from V and 5 bases from J, leaving 8 bases between. The CDR3 sequence is 14 residues long. Germline V lookup: CDR1 LNHNV, CDR2 YYDKDF (reference sequence). CDR3 region: CATSRDSRNNEQFF. The CDR3 region has the DNA TGTGCCACCAGCAGAGATTCTAGGAACAATGAGCAGTTCTTC.

CDR3 sequence: CASSRRSGLAPNNEQFF. CDR3 DNA: TGTGCCAGCAGCCGCAGGAGTGGACTAGCGCCAAACAATGAGCAGTTCTTC. The gene calls are TRBV7-9 and TRBJ2-1; 9 nucleotides line up with TRBD2. The CDR3 runs to 17 residues. Looked up from germline, CDR1 is SEHNR and CDR2 is FQNEAQ (reference sequence). Germline trimming cut 5 bases from V and 5 bases from J; bases unmatched to any gene: 13.

The J gene is TRBJ2-2, the V gene TRBV18; 7 bases agree with TRBD1. The V gene end was trimmed by 1 base and the J gene end by 5 bases; junction bases not matched to a gene: 4. CDR3 length equals 15 residues. CDR1 KGHSH and CDR2 LQKENI come from the germline V gene. The CDR3 bases are TGTGCCAGCTCACCACAGGGGGCCGGGACCGGGGAGCTGTTTTTT. Amino acid sequence: CASSPQGAGTGELFF.

The rearrangement joins TRBV5-6 to TRBJ2-7, with TRBD2 identical over 8 bases. J lost 2 bases, V lost 0 bases, and 1 base had no gene match. There are 14 residues in the CDR3. CDR1 and CDR2 from the germline V gene are SGHDT and YYEEEE. CDR3 coding DNA: TGTGCCAGCAGCTTGGTCGGGAGGGCCTACGAGCAGTACTTC. It yields the protein CASSLVGRAYEQYF.

The V call is TRBV11-2, the J call TRBJ2-3; 7 bases map to TRBD2. CDR3 length: 15 residues. CDR1 SGHAT and CDR2 FQNNGV come from the germline V gene. V lost 2 bases, J lost 1 base, and 3 bases stayed unmatched. This CDR3 is CASSLSGVRTDTQYF. The CDR3 coding sequence is TGTGCCAGCAGCTTAAGCGGGGTCCGCACAGATACGCAGTATTTT.

A single count supports this clone. The V and J genes are TRBV7-9 and TRBJ1-2, with 8 bases fitting TRBD1. Per germline, CDR1 SEHNR and CDR2 FQNEAQ (reference sequence). The J segment lost 8 bases and the V segment lost 6 bases, leaving 11 bases of the junction unmatched. This CDR3 is 14 amino acids long. The CDR3: CASSYGQGAHGYTF. CDR3 DNA: TGTGCCAGCAGTTATGGACAGGGCGCGCACGGCTACACCTTC.

This CDR3 is CASRGGRTNEKLFF. As DNA, the CDR3 is TGTGCCAGCAGGGGGGGACGGACTAATGAAAAACTGTTTTTT. V is TRBV28 and J is TRBJ1-4; tentatively, D is TRBD1 (5 bases). The CDR3 extends over 14 amino acids. Between the trimmed V and J ends, which lost 6 bases and 2 bases, there was a span of 10 bases. The V gene's germline CDR1 is MDHEN and CDR2 SYDVKM.

The chain is built from TRBV29-1 and TRBJ2-5; D call uncertain. V lost 0 bases, J lost 0 bases, and 5 bases lay in between. The CDR3 length is 13 residues. Germline V gene lookup returns CDR1 SQVTM and CDR2 ANQGSEA. The CDR3 DNA is TGCAGCGTTGAAGAGTCTGACCAAGAGACCCAGTACTTC. Amino acids: CSVEESDQETQYF.